This TCR beta chain was captured in a study of blood T cell repertoires in COVID-19. Produced via immunoSEQ multiplex PCR; TCRdb's table is partial and in-frame only. This sample has 55,000 to 85,000 clones, with approximately 90% found just once. The sample was peripheral blood. The clonotype comes from a woman aged 18-29 years with acute or convalescent COVID-19.

As DNA, the CDR3 is TGTGCCAGCAGCCCCGGGACAGTCACGTTCTTC. Translation gives CASSPGTVTFF. V gene TRBV2 combines with J gene TRBJ2-1, with 7 bases that match TRBD1. This CDR3 has 11 residues. V lost 6 bases, J lost 15 bases, and 8 bases stayed unmatched. Germline CDR1 is SNHLY and CDR2 is FYNNEI.